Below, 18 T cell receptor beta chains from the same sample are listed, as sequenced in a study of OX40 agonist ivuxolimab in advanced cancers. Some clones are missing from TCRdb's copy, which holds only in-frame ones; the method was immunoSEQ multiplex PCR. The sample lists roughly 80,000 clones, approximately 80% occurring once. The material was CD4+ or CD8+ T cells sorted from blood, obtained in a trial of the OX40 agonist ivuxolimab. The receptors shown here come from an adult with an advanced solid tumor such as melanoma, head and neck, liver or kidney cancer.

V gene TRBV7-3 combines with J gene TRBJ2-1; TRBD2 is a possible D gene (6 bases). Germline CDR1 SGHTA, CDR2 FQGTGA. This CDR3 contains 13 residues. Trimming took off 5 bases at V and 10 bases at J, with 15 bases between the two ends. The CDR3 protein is CASSPVWGGEQFF. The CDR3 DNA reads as TGTGCCAGCAGCCCCGTGTGGGGAGGCGAGCAGTTCTTC.

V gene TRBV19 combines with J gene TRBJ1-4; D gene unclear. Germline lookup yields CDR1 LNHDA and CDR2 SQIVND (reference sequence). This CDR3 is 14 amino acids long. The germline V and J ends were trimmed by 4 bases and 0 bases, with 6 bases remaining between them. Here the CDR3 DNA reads TGTGCCAGTAGTACGAGAGCAACTAATGAAAAACTGTTTTTT. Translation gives CASSTRATNEKLFF.

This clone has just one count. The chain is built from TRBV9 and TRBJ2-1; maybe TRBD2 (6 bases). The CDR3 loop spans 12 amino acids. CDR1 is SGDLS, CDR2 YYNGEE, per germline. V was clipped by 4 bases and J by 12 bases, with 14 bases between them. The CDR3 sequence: CASSPPTGGQFF. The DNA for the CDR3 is TGTGCCAGCAGCCCTCCGACCGGGGGGCAGTTCTTC. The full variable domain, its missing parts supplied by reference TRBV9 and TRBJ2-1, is DSGVTQTPKHLITATGQRVTLRCSPRSGDLSVYWYQQSLDQGLQFLIQYYNGEERAKGNILERFSAQQFPDLHSELNLSSLELGDSALYFCASSPPTGGQFFGPGTRLTVL.

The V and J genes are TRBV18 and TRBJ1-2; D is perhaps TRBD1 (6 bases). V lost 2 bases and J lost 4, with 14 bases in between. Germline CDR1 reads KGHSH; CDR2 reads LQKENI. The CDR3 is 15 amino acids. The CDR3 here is CASSPGQGQGYGYTF. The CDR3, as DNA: TGTGCCAGCTCACCAGGGCAGGGGCAGGGCTATGGCTACACCTTC.

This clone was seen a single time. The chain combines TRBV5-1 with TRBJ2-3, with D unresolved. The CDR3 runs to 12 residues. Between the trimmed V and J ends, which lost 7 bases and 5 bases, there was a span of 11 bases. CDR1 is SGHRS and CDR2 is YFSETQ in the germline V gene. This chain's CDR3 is CASSDVEDTQYF. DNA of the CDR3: TGCGCCAGCTCCGACGTGGAAGATACGCAGTATTTT.

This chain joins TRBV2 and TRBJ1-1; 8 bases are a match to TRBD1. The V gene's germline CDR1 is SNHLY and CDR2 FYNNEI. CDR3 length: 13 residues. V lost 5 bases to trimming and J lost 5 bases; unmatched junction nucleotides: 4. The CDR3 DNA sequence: TGTGCCAGCAGTCAGGACAGGGAGACTGAAGCTTTCTTT. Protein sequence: CASSQDRETEAFF.

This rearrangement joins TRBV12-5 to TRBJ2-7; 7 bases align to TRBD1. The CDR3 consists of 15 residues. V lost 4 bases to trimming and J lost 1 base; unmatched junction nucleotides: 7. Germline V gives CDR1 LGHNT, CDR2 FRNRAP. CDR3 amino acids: CASGSPRTGSYEQYF. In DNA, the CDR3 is TGTGCTAGTGGTTCTCCCCGGACAGGTTCCTACGAGCAGTACTTC.

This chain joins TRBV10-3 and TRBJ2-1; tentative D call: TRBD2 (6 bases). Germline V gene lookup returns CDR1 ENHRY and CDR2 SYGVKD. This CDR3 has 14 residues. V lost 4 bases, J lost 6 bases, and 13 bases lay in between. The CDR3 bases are TGTGCCATCAGTGCCAGTTGGGGAGGCAATGAGCAGTTCTTC. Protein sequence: CAISASWGGNEQFF.

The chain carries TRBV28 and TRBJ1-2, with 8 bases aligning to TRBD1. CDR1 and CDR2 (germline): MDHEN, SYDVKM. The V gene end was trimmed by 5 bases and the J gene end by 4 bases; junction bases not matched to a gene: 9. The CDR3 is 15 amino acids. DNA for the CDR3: TGTGCCAGCAGTCGACCCGGACAGGGCGCCTATGGCTACACCTTC. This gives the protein CASSRPGQGAYGYTF.

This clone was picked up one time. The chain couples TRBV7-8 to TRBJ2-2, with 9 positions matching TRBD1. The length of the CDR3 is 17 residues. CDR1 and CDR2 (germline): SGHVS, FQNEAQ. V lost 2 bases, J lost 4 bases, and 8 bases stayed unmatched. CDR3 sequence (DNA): TGTGCCAGCAGCTTAATCATACAGGGGGCGTTCACCGGGGAGCTGTTTTTT. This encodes CASSLIIQGAFTGELFF.

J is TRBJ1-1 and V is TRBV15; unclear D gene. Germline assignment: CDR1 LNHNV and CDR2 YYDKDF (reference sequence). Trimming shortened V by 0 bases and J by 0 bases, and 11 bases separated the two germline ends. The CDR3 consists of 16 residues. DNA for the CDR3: TGTGCCACCAGCAGAGAGAACCCGATCGTGAACACTGAAGCTTTCTTT. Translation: CATSRENPIVNTEAFF.

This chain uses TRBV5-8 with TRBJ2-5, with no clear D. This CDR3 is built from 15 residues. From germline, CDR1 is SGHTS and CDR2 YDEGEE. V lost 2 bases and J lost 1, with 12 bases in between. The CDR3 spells CASSFGNSGQETQYF. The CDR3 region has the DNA TGTGCCAGCAGCTTCGGTAACAGTGGCCAAGAGACCCAGTACTTC.

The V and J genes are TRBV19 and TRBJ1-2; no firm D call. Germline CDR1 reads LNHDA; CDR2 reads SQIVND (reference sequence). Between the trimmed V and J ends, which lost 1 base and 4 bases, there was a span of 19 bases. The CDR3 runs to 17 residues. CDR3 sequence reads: CASSIGAPGREVYGYTF. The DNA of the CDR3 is TGTGCCAGTAGTATAGGGGCACCTGGAAGAGAGGTCTATGGCTACACCTTC.

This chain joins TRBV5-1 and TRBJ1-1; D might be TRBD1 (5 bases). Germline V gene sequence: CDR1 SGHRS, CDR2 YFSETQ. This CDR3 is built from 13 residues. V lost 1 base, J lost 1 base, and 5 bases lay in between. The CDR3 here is CASSLRGNTEAFF. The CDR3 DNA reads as TGCGCCAGCAGCTTGAGGGGGAACACTGAAGCTTTCTTT.

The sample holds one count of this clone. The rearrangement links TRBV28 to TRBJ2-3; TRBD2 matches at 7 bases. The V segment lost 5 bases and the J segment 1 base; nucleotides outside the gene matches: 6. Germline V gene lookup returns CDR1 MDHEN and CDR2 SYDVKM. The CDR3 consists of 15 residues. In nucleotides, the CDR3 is TGTGCCAGCAGTAGCAGCGGGGCTGGCACAGATACGCAGTATTTT. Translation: CASSSSGAGTDTQYF. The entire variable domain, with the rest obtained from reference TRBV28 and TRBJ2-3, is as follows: DVKVTQSSRYLVKRTGEKVFLECVQDMDHENMFWYRQDPGLGLRLIYFSYDVKMKEKGDIPEGYSVSREKKERFSLILESASTNQTSMYLCASSSSGAGTDTQYFGPGTRLTVL.

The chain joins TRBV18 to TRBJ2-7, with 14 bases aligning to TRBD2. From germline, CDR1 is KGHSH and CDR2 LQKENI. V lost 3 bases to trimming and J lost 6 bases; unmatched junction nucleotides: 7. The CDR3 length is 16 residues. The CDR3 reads CASSPTSGRANSEQYF. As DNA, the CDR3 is TGTGCCAGCTCACCGACTAGCGGGAGGGCCAATAGCGAGCAGTACTTC. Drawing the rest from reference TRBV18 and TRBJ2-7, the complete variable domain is NAGVMQNPRHLVRRRGQEARLRCSPMKGHSHVYWYRQLPEEGLKFMVYLQKENIIDESGMPKERFSAEFPKEGPSILRIQQVVRGDSAAYFCASSPTSGRANSEQYFGPGTRLTVT.

The CDR3, as DNA: TGTGCCAGCAGCGGAACTAGTACCGAGACCCAGTACTTC. The encoded protein is CASSGTSTETQYF. The chain is built from TRBV5-5 and TRBJ2-5; a possible D gene is TRBD2 (5 bases). CDR1 and CDR2 (germline): SGHKS, YYEKEE (reference sequence). V was clipped by 4 bases and J by 5 bases, with 12 bases between them. The CDR3 contains 13 residues. Complete variable domain (other parts from reference TRBV5-5 and TRBJ2-5): DAGVTQSPTHLIKTRGQQVTLRCSPISGHKSVSWYQQVLGQGPQFIFQYYEKEERGRGNFPDRFSARQFPNYSSELNVNALLLGDSALYLCASSGTSTETQYFGPGTRLLVL.

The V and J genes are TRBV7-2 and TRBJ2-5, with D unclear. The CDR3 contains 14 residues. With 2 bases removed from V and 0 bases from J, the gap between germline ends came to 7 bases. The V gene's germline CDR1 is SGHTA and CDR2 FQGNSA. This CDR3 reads CASSLRMNQETQYF. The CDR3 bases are TGTGCCAGCAGCTTAAGGATGAACCAAGAGACCCAGTACTTC.